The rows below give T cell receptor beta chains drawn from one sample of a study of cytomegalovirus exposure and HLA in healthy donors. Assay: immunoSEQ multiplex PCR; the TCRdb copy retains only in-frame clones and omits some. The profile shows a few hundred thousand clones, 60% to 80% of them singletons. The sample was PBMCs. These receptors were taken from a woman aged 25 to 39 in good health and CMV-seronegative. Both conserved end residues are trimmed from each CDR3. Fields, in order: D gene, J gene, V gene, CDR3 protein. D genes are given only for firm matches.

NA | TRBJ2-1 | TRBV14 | ASSLASEQF
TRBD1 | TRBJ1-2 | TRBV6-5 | ASSYTGQGWAYGYT
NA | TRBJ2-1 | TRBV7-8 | ASSFELHNEQF
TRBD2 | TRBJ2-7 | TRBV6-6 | ASSYSSGGRGYEQY
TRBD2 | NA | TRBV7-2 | AGSFFVSGSYEQY
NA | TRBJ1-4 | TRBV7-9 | ASSLELEKLF
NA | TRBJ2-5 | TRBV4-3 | ASSQVARVTQETQY
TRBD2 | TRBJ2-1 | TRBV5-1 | VSSFRIAAGGYNEQF
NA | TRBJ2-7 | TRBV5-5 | ASSLMAGAEQY
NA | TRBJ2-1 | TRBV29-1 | SVEAGDPGGNEQF
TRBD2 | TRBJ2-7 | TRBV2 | ASIGEGLAGYEQY
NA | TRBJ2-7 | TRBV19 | ASSTQGLSYEQY
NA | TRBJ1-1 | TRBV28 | ASRALVRGNTEAF
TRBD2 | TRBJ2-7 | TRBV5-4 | ASSLGSREGEQY
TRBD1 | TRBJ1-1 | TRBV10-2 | ASQSRQGVTEAF
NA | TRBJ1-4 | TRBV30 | AWSGGELGEKLF
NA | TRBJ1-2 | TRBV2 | ASNREGYGYT
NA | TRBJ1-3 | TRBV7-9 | ASSQNSGNTIY
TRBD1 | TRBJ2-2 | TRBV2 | ASSVGQGTGELF
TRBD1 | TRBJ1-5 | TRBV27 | ASSLGTGYQPQH
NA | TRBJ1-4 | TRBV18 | ASSLTAAHNEKLF
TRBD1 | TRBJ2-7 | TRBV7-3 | ASSLAGQGATYEQY
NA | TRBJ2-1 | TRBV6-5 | ASTQLNGYNEQF
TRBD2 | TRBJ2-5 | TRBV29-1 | SVGAGGPETQY
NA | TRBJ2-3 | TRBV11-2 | ASSLESQTNY
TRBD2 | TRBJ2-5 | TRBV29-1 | SVEAPAGGHLETQY
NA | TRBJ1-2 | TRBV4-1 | ASSQEWRGAGGYT
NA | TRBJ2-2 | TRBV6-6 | ASSYLGTSNTGELF
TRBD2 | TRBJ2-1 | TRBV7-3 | ASSLGGGNEQF
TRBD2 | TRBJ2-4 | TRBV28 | ASTWSGGQNIQY
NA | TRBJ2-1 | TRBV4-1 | ASSQYTPYRSGRYNEQF
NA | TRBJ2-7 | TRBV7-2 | ASSLRRDYEQY
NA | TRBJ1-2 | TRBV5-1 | ASGLAFGEGYT
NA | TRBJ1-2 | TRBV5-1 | ASSLAPGNNYGYT
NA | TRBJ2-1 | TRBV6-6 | ASMSARGRNEQF
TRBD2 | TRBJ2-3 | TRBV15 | ATSISGTTDTQY
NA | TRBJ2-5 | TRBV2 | ASSERGTPQETQY